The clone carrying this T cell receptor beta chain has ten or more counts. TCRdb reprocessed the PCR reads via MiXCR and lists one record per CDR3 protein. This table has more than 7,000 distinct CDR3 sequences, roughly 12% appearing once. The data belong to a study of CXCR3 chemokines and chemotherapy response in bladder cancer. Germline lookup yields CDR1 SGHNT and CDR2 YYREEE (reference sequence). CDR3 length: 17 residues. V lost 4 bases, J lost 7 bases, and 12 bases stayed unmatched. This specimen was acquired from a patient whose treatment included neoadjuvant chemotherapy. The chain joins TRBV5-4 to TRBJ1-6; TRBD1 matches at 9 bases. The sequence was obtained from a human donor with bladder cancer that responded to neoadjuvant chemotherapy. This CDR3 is CASSIVPGTGINSPLHF. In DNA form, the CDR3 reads TGTGCCAGCAGCATAGTGCCGGGGACAGGGATCAATTCACCCCTCCACTTT. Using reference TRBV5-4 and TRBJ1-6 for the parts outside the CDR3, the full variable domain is ETGVTQSPTHLIKTRGQQVTLRCSSQSGHNTVSWYQQALGQGPQFIFQYYREEENGRGNFPPRFSGLQFPNYSSELNVNALELDDSALYLCASSIVPGTGINSPLHFGNGTRLTVT.